These 20 T cell receptor beta chains came from one sample sequenced in a study of shared clonotypes between healthy human individuals. Clones were read by immunoSEQ multiplex PCR, and TCRdb kept only the in-frame ones, dropping some. The data show about 870,000 clones, 85% to 95% seen once. CD45RO-negative CD8 cells positively selected for CCR7 made up the naive population, which excluded terminally differentiated effector memory CD45RA+ cells. Sequencing used naive CD8+ T cells sorted from blood. The receptors stem from a young man in good health.

The genes are TRBV27 and TRBJ1-2; 7 positions agree with TRBD1. This CDR3 is built from 16 residues. The germline gives CDR1 MNHEY, CDR2 SMNVEV (reference sequence). Unmatched junction bases numbered 8, after V lost 0 bases and J lost 4 bases. CDR3 region: CASSLSRAGGRYGYTF. The CDR3 DNA sequence: TGTGCCAGCAGTTTATCGAGGGCAGGGGGTCGCTATGGCTACACCTTC.

This chain connects TRBV28 to TRBJ2-5; D possibly corresponds to TRBD1 (8 bases). V was clipped by 6 bases and J by 0 bases, with 23 bases between them. From germline, CDR1 is MDHEN and CDR2 SYDVKM. This CDR3 is built from 18 residues. The CDR3: CASRTEQLTGGDQETQYF. The CDR3 DNA reads TGTGCCAGCAGAACCGAGCAACTCACAGGGGGGGACCAAGAGACCCAGTACTTC.

The chain combines TRBV28 with TRBJ2-7; D possibly corresponds to TRBD1 (6 bases). Deletions cut 1 base from V and 4 bases from J, with 11 bases between. Germline lookup yields CDR1 MDHEN and CDR2 SYDVKM. The CDR3 has 14 amino acids. The CDR3 DNA sequence: TGTGCCAGCAGTTTATCAGGGGCTTGGTACGAGCAGTACTTC. It encodes CASSLSGAWYEQYF.

This chain connects TRBV7-9 to TRBJ2-5; D is unclear. The germline gives CDR1 SEHNR, CDR2 FQNEAQ (reference sequence). V was trimmed by 3 bases and J by 0 bases, leaving 14 bases between them. The CDR3 is 16 amino acids. The CDR3 sequence: CASSFPWSGHQETQYF. CDR3 DNA sequence: TGTGCCAGCAGCTTTCCGTGGAGTGGGCACCAAGAGACCCAGTACTTC.

The V and J genes are TRBV7-8 and TRBJ1-4, with 7 bases matching TRBD1. Germline V gene sequence: CDR1 SGHVS, CDR2 FQNEAQ. There are 14 residues in the CDR3. V was pared by 5 bases and J by 8 bases, with 8 bases of the junction left unmatched. CDR3 nucleotides: TGTGCCAGCAGCCCCGACAGGGTCGACGAAAAACTGTTTTTT. Translation: CASSPDRVDEKLFF.

The V gene is TRBV27, the J gene TRBJ2-7; the D is unclear. This CDR3 has 15 residues. Germline CDR1 MNHEY, CDR2 SMNVEV (reference sequence). Trimming pared 2 bases from V and 0 bases from J, leaving 11 bases between. Here the CDR3 reads CASSLKGPSSYEQYF. CDR3 nucleotides: TGTGCCAGCAGTTTAAAGGGTCCGAGCTCCTACGAGCAGTACTTC.

V usage is TRBV19 and J usage is TRBJ1-1; unclear D gene. Trimming removed 3 bases from V and 2 bases from J, with 10 bases in between. CDR1 LNHDA and CDR2 SQIVND come from the germline V gene (reference sequence). The CDR3 has 14 residues. The CDR3 protein is CASSILGGNTEAFF. The CDR3 bases are TGTGCCAGTAGTATCTTAGGTGGCAACACTGAAGCTTTCTTT.

The count of this clone is one. V gene TRBV28 combines with J gene TRBJ2-1; a weak D match, TRBD1 (6 bases). The V end lost 6 bases, the J end lost 3 bases, and 15 bases lay between the germline ends. The CDR3 extends over 15 amino acids. Germline CDR1 reads MDHEN; CDR2 reads SYDVKM. The CDR3 region is CASRPDSSLYNEQFF. The CDR3 DNA reads as TGTGCCAGCAGACCGGACAGCTCACTCTACAATGAGCAGTTCTTC.

The V call is TRBV10-3, the J call TRBJ2-6; 13 nucleotides line up with TRBD2. The germline V gene encodes CDR1 ENHRY and CDR2 SYGVKD. There are 16 residues in the CDR3. V trimming: 10 bases; J trimming: 0 bases; junction bases outside the gene matches: 3. CDR3 nucleotides: TGTGCCACAGGGACTAGCGGGGACTCTGGGGCCAACGTCCTGACTTTC. This encodes CATGTSGDSGANVLTF.

V usage is TRBV6-6 and J usage is TRBJ2-1, with D uncertain. The CDR3 is 13 amino acids. Deletions cut 7 bases from V and 5 bases from J, with 12 bases between. Germline lookup yields CDR1 MNHNY and CDR2 SVGAGI (reference sequence). The CDR3 nucleotides are TGTGCCAGCACCTCCGGGCCAAACAATGAGCAGTTCTTC. Encoded protein: CASTSGPNNEQFF.

The chain combines TRBV4-3 with TRBJ2-1, with TRBD1 identical over 7 bases. CDR3 length equals 16 residues. Germline-derived CDR1 and CDR2 are LGHNA and YSLEER. The V and J ends lost 1 base and 4 bases, in that order; junction bases with no gene match: 7. Here the CDR3 reads CASSQVGVGQYNEQFF. The CDR3 region has the DNA TGCGCCAGCAGCCAAGTGGGAGTGGGACAGTACAATGAGCAGTTCTTC.

The chain joins TRBV29-1 to TRBJ2-1, with 7 bases lining up with TRBD1. Germline trimming cut 5 bases from V and 4 bases from J; bases unmatched to any gene: 11. This CDR3 contains 15 residues. Germline assignment: CDR1 SQVTM and CDR2 ANQGSEA. CDR3 coding DNA: TGCAGCGTTTTCTTGATGACAGGGCTTTACAATGAGCAGTTCTTC. Translating gives CSVFLMTGLYNEQFF.

In its sample, this clone was seen once. The genes are TRBV5-5 and TRBJ2-7; D is undetermined. V was cut by 1 base and J by 0 bases, with 17 bases left in between. The germline gives CDR1 SGHKS, CDR2 YYEKEE (reference sequence). The CDR3 loop spans 17 amino acids. The CDR3, as DNA: TGTGCCAGCAGCTTGATTCCTCTGCTACGTGACTCCTACGAGCAGTACTTC. Translation: CASSLIPLLRDSYEQYF. Using reference TRBV5-5 and TRBJ2-7 for the parts outside the CDR3, the full variable domain is DAGVTQSPTHLIKTRGQQVTLRCSPISGHKSVSWYQQVLGQGPQFIFQYYEKEERGRGNFPDRFSARQFPNYSSELNVNALLLGDSALYLCASSLIPLLRDSYEQYFGPGTRLTVT.

The chain has TRBV6-5 and TRBJ2-7, with D unclear. Trimming cost V 1 base and J 1 base, with 11 bases left between them. The CDR3 has 15 residues. Germline CDR1 and CDR2: MNHEY and SVGAGI. CDR3 residues: CASSYFYGPSYEQYF. The CDR3, as DNA: TGTGCCAGCAGTTACTTTTACGGGCCGTCCTACGAGCAGTACTTC.

The J gene is TRBJ2-7, the V gene TRBV9, with 9 positions matching TRBD2. CDR1 is SGDLS and CDR2 is YYNGEE in the germline V gene. The junction had 5 bases not matched to a gene; V was cut back by 4 bases and J by 0 bases. There are 15 residues in the CDR3. The CDR3 is CASSYLAGSSYEQYF. CDR3 in DNA: TGTGCCAGCAGCTACCTAGCGGGAAGCTCCTACGAGCAGTACTTC. Supplemented by reference TRBV9 and TRBJ2-7, the full variable domain reads DSGVTQTPKHLITATGQRVTLRCSPRSGDLSVYWYQQSLDQGLQFLIQYYNGEERAKGNILERFSAQQFPDLHSELNLSSLELGDSALYFCASSYLAGSSYEQYFGPGTRLTVT.

The rearrangement uses TRBV4-1 and TRBJ2-2; TRBD2 is a possible D gene (6 bases). CDR1 is MGHRA and CDR2 is YSYEKL in the germline V gene. This CDR3 contains 16 residues. V gave up 0 bases and J gave up 5 bases, with 13 bases separating them. The CDR3: CASSQEWQGGTGELFF. In DNA, the CDR3 is TGCGCCAGCAGCCAAGAATGGCAGGGAGGAACCGGGGAGCTGTTTTTT.

The chain couples TRBV14 to TRBJ2-1; D gene unclear. Between the trimmed V and J ends, which lost 6 bases and 1 base, there was a span of 10 bases. In germline, CDR1 is SGHDN, CDR2 FVKESK. The CDR3 is 14 residues long. This CDR3 is CASSPTYSYNEQFF. Here the CDR3 DNA reads TGTGCCAGCAGTCCGACGTATTCCTACAATGAGCAGTTCTTC. The full variable domain, with the rest looked up from reference TRBV14 and TRBJ2-1, is EAGVTQFPSHSVIEKGQTVTLRCDPISGHDNLYWYRRVMGKEIKFLLHFVKESKQDESGMPNNRFLAERTGGTYSTLKVQPAELEDSGVYFCASSPTYSYNEQFFGPGTRLTVL.

The chain links TRBV27 to TRBJ2-2; 7 nucleotides line up with TRBD2. V shed 4 bases, J shed 5 bases, and the junction held 4 bases outside the gene matches. Germline V gene sequence: CDR1 MNHEY, CDR2 SMNVEV (reference sequence). The CDR3 covers 14 residues. The CDR3 reads CASSWTSLTGELFF. The CDR3 DNA sequence: TGTGCCAGCAGTTGGACTAGTTTGACCGGGGAGCTGTTTTTT.

There are a few counts of this clone. The chain links TRBV28 to TRBJ2-2; D remains unclear. The germline V gene has CDR1 MDHEN and CDR2 SYDVKM. V was shortened by 2 bases and J by 6 bases, with 10 bases between the two germline ends. The CDR3 has 14 residues. CDR3 nucleotide sequence: TGTGCCAGCAGTTTAGGGTCGTCCCCCGGGGAGCTGTTTTTT. It encodes CASSLGSSPGELFF.

The rearrangement joins TRBV19 to TRBJ2-6, with D unclear. The CDR3 is 16 amino acids. CDR1 LNHDA and CDR2 SQIVND come from the germline V gene (reference sequence). V lost 3 bases and J 3 bases, leaving 12 bases between the germline ends. CDR3 nucleotides: TGTGCCAGTAGTATCGACTGGAGAGGTGGGGCCAACGTCCTGACTTTC. It is translated as CASSIDWRGGANVLTF. Together with reference TRBV19 and TRBJ2-6, the CDR3 gives the full variable domain: DGGITQSPKYLFRKEGQNVTLSCEQNLNHDAMYWYRQDPGQGLRLIYYSQIVNDFQKGDIAEGYSVSREKKESFPLTVTSAQKNPTAFYLCASSIDWRGGANVLTFGAGSRLTVL.